This T cell receptor beta chain was found in a study of post-analysis software for immune sequencing data. Whole-study context: There were relapsing-remitting, secondary progressive and progressive-relapsing multiple sclerosis among the disease courses included.

Germline V gene lookup returns CDR1 SGHVS and CDR2 FQNEAQ. The CDR3 sequence is 14 residues long. Losses at the gene ends were 0 bases for V and 7 bases for J; bases not matched to a gene: 4. Each TCR beta cDNA library carried unique molecular identifiers. TCRdb itself ran the PCR reads through MiXCR, one entry per CDR3 protein. The sample holds roughly 570,000 distinct CDR3 sequences, approximately 31% seen once. The study's findings and limits: Patients carried roughly 5 TRBV segments more frequently than controls did, and TRBV5-6, TRBV5-1 and TRBV20-1 were among them. Controls significantly exceeded multiple sclerosis patients in normalized Chao1 diversity.

This clonotype is a singleton in its sample. Its antigen is as yet unknown. The receptor comes from a girl aged 2-17 years with multiple sclerosis. The sequenced sample consisted of blood. The chain is built from TRBV7-8 and TRBJ1-2; 8 bases are a match to TRBD1. CDR3 bases: TGTGCCAGCAGCTTAGCCAGGACAGGGTCTGGCTACACCTTC. Translated, it gives CASSLARTGSGYTF.